This entry is about one T cell receptor (beta chain). The CDR3 covers 17 residues. Germline assignment: CDR1 SGHVS and CDR2 FNYEAQ. Trimming cost V 3 bases and J 2 bases; bases outside gene matches: 8. This specimen belongs to a study of blood T cell repertoires in COVID-19. Study background: Samples taken during acute and convalescent COVID-19 were collected in the United States, Italy and Spain. Nucleic acid was either cDNA or gDNA, and it came from T cells, B-cell-depleted T cells, or PBMCs.

In the study's own analysis: Estimation of nucleated cell counts was performed using reference gene primer amplification. Some clones are missing from TCRdb's copy, which holds only in-frame ones; the method was immunoSEQ multiplex PCR. The V and J calls and clone size are taken from that table; D and trimming were inferred from the DNA. The table shows 200,000 to 300,000 clones, with around 86% occurring only once. The rearrangement links TRBV7-6 to TRBJ2-1; the match to TRBD2 covers 9 bases. The clonotype was recovered from a woman in her sixties with active or convalescent COVID-19. Material for sequencing was peripheral blood. The CDR3 DNA reads TGTGCCAGCAGCTTCCCCATAGCGGGGGAGACCTACAATGAGCAGTTCTTC. Amino acids: CASSFPIAGETYNEQFF. Combining the CDR3 with reference TRBV7-6 and TRBJ2-1 gives the whole variable domain GAGVSQSPRYKVTKRGQDVALRCDPISGHVSLYWYRQALGQGPEFLTYFNYEAQQDKSGLPNDRFSAERPEGSISTLTIQRTEQRDSAMYRCASSFPIAGETYNEQFFGPGTRLTVL.